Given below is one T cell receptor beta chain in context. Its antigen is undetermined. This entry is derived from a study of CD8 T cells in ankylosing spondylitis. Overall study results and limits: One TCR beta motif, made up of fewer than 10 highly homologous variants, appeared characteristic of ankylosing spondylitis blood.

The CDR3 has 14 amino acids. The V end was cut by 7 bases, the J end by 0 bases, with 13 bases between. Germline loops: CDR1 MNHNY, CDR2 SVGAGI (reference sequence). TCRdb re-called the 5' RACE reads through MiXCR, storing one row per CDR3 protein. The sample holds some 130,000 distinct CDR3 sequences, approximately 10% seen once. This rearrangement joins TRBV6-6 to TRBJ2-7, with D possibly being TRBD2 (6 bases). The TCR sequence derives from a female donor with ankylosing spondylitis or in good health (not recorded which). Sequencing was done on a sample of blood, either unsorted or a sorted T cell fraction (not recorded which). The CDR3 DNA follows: TGTGCCAGCAAAGGGCGGGGTAGCTCCTACGAGCAGTACTTC. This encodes CASKGRGSSYEQYF.